This entry lists 6 T cell receptor beta chains sequenced from one sample in a study of OX40 agonist ivuxolimab in advanced cancers. The assay was immunoSEQ multiplex PCR, and TCRdb's table has in-frame clones only and misses some. The sample contains tens of thousands of clones, around 84% of which appear only once. This material consisted of CD4+ or CD8+ T cells sorted from blood, taken in a trial of the OX40 agonist ivuxolimab. The source is an adult with an advanced solid tumor such as melanoma, head and neck, liver or kidney cancer.

This chain uses TRBV18 with TRBJ2-3, with D perhaps TRBD1 (6 bases). Germline loops: CDR1 KGHSH, CDR2 LQKENI. The length of the CDR3 is 16 residues. Trimming took off 0 bases at V and 2 bases at J, with 12 bases between the two ends. The CDR3: CASSPPLGGDTDTQYF. CDR3 nucleotides: TGTGCCAGCTCACCACCGTTAGGGGGTGACACAGATACGCAGTATTTT.

About this clone itself: Other DNA sequences of this sample code for an identical CDR3. The V call is TRBV9, the J call TRBJ2-1, with no clear D. Trimming took 0 bases from V and 0 from J, leaving 7 bases between them. This CDR3 comprises 15 residues. Per the germline V gene, CDR1 is SGDLS and CDR2 is YYNGEE. The CDR3 DNA sequence: TGTGCCAGCAGCGTAGAAGGCGCCTCCTACAATGAGCAGTTCTTC. Translating gives CASSVEGASYNEQFF. The whole variable domain, filled in from reference TRBV9 and TRBJ2-1, reads DSGVTQTPKHLITATGQRVTLRCSPRSGDLSVYWYQQSLDQGLQFLIQYYNGEERAKGNILERFSAQQFPDLHSELNLSSLELGDSALYFCASSVEGASYNEQFFGPGTRLTVL.

The chain is built from TRBV5-1 and TRBJ1-4, with D perhaps matching TRBD1 (5 bases). In germline, CDR1 is SGHRS, CDR2 YFSETQ. The CDR3 is 14 residues long. Between the trimmed V and J ends, which lost 9 bases and 3 bases, there was a span of 15 bases. The CDR3 loop reads CATIRGRPNEKLFF. The CDR3 nucleotides are TGCGCCACCATACGGGGACGGCCTAATGAAAAACTGTTTTTT.

This chain joins TRBV19 and TRBJ2-2, with 11 nucleotides matching TRBD2. This CDR3 is 15 amino acids long. V was clipped by 8 bases and J by 5 bases; unmatched bases: 7. The germline CDR1 and CDR2 sequences are LNHDA and SQIVND (reference sequence). CDR3 residues: CASSLAGGVTGELFF. The CDR3 nucleotides read TGTGCCAGTTCCCTAGCGGGGGGTGTGACCGGGGAGCTGTTTTTT.

The chain recombines TRBV14 with TRBJ2-1; 7 positions match TRBD1. V lost 4 bases to trimming and J lost 0 bases; unmatched junction nucleotides: 9. This CDR3 has 17 amino acids. CDR1 is SGHDN, CDR2 FVKESK, per germline. The CDR3 DNA is TGTGCCAGCAGCCGAGTAACAGGGGTGGGCTCCTACAATGAGCAGTTCTTC. This codes for CASSRVTGVGSYNEQFF.

The rearrangement joins TRBV7-6 to TRBJ2-2; either TRBD1 or TRBD2 may supply D (5 bases each). CDR3 length: 18 amino acids. The germline V gene has CDR1 SGHVS and CDR2 FNYEAQ. Trimming took 1 base from V and 2 from J, leaving 17 bases between them. The chain's CDR3 is CASSLGSQGPFNTGELFF. The CDR3 DNA follows: TGTGCCAGCAGCTTAGGGTCGCAGGGACCCTTTAACACCGGGGAGCTGTTTTTT.